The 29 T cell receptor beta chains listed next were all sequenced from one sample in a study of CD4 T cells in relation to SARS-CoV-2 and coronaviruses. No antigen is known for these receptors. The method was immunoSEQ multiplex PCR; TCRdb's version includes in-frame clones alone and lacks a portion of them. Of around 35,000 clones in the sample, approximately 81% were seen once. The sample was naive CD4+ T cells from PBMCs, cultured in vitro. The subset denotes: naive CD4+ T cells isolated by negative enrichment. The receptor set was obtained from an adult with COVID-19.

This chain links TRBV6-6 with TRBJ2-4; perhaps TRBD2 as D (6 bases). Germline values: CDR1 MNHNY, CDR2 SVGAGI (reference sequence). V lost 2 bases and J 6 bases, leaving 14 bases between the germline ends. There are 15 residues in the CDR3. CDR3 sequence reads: CASSYPGEDGNIQYF. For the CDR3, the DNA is TGTGCCAGCAGTTACCCGGGAGAGGATGGAAACATTCAGTACTTC.

The chain's CDR3 is CASSERLAGPYEQYF. The CDR3 bases are TGTGCCAGCAGCGAAAGACTAGCGGGGCCCTACGAGCAGTACTTC. The rearrangement uses TRBV11-2 and TRBJ2-7, with 11 bases matching TRBD2. Trimming removed 5 bases from V and 2 bases from J; junction bases left unmatched: 5. From germline, CDR1 is SGHAT and CDR2 FQNNGV. The CDR3 totals 15 residues.

The CDR3 bases are TGTGCCAGCAGCGTAGACGACTACAATGAGCAGTTCTTC. It encodes CASSVDDYNEQFF. V gene TRBV9 combines with J gene TRBJ2-1; D is unclear. Trimming cost V 0 bases and J 3 bases, with 4 bases left between them. This CDR3 spans 13 amino acids. Germline V gives CDR1 SGDLS, CDR2 YYNGEE.

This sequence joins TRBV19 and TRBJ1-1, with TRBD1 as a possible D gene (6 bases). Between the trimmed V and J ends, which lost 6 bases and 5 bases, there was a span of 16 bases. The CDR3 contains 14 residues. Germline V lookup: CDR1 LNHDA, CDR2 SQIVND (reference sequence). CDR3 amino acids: CASSRRGIATEAFF. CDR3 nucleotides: TGTGCCAGTAGCCGGAGGGGGATCGCGACTGAAGCTTTCTTT. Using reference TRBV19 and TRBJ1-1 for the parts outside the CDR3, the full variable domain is DGGITQSPKYLFRKEGQNVTLSCEQNLNHDAMYWYRQDPGQGLRLIYYSQIVNDFQKGDIAEGYSVSREKKESFPLTVTSAQKNPTAFYLCASSRRGIATEAFFGQGTRLTVV.

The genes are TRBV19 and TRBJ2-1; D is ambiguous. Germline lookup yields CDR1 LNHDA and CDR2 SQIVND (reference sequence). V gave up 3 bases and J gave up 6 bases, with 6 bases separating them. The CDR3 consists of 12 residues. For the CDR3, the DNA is TGTGCCAGTAGTATTTGGGGCAATGAGCAGTTCTTC. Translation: CASSIWGNEQFF.

CDR3 in amino acids: CAWSVQGVYGYTF. The CDR3 bases are TGTGCCTGGAGTGTACAAGGGGTCTATGGCTACACCTTC. This sequence joins TRBV30 and TRBJ1-2, with a possible D match to TRBD1 (5 bases). Between the trimmed V and J ends, which lost 0 bases and 4 bases, there was a span of 9 bases. The CDR3 contains 13 residues. Germline V CDR1 and CDR2: GTSNPN, SVGIG (reference sequence). Drawing the rest from reference TRBV30 and TRBJ1-2, the complete variable domain is SQTIHQWPATLVQPVGSPLSLECTVEGTSNPNLYWYRQAAGRGLQLLFYSVGIGQISSEVPQNLSASRPQDRQFILSSKKLLLSDSGFYLCAWSVQGVYGYTFGSGTRLTVV.

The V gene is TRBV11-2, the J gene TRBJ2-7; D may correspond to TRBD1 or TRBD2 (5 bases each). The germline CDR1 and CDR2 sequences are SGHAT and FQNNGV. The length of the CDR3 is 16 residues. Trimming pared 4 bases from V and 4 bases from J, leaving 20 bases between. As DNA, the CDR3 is TGTGCCAGCAGCTCGGGTCTCGGGACCTCCCCTTACGAGCAGTACTTC. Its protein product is CASSSGLGTSPYEQYF.

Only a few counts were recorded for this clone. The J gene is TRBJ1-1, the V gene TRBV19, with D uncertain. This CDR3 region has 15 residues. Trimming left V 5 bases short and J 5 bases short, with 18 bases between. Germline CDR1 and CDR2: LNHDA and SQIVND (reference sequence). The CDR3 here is CASSSFGRARTEAFF. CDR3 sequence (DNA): TGTGCCAGTAGTTCTTTCGGGAGGGCTCGGACTGAAGCTTTCTTT.

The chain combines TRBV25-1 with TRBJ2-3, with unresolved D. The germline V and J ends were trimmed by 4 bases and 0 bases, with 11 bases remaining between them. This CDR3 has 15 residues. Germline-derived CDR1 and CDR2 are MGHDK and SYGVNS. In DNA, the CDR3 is TGTGCCAGCAGTGCCTTGGCGGCTAGCACAGATACGCAGTATTTT. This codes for CASSALAASTDTQYF.

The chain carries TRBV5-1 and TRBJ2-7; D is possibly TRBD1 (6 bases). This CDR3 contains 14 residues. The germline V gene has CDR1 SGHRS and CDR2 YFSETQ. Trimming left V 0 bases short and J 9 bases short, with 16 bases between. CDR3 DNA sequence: TGCGCCAGCAGCTTGGAGGTAGGGGGAACTGGGCAGTACTTC. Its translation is CASSLEVGGTGQYF.

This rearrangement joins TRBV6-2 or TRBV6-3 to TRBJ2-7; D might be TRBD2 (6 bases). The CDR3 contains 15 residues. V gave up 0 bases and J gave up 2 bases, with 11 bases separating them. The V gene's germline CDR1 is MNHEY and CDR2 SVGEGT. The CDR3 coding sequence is TGTGCCAGCAGTTACTCGATGGAGGGCGCCTACGAGCAGTACTTC. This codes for CASSYSMEGAYEQYF.

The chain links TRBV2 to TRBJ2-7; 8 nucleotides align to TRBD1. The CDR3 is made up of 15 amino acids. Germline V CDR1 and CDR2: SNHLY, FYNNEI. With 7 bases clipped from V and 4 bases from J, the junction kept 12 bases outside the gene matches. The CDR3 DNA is TGTGCCAGCATTCAGGGGCAGGGGGCATGGTACGAGCAGTACTTC. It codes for CASIQGQGAWYEQYF.

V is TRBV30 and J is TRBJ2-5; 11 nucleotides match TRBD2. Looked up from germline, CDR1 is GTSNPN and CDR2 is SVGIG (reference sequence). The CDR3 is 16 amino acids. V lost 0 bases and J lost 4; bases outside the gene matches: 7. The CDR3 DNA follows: TGTGCCTGGAGTGTACTAGCGGGAGTGCTACCAGAGACCCAGTACTTC. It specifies CAWSVLAGVLPETQYF. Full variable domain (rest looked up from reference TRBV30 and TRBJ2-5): SQTIHQWPATLVQPVGSPLSLECTVEGTSNPNLYWYRQAAGRGLQLLFYSVGIGQISSEVPQNLSASRPQDRQFILSSKKLLLSDSGFYLCAWSVLAGVLPETQYFGPGTRLLVL.

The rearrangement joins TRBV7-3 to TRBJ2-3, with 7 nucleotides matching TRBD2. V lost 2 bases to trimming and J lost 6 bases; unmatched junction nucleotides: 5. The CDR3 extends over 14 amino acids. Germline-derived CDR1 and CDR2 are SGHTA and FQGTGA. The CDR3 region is CASSLLADWDTQYF. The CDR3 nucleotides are TGTGCCAGCAGCTTACTAGCGGATTGGGATACGCAGTATTTT.

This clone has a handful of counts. In DNA form, the CDR3 reads TGTGCCAGCAGCGTCGTGACAACCGGGGAGCTGTTTTTT. Amino acids: CASSVVTTGELFF. The chain has TRBV9 and TRBJ2-2; no reliable D call. The CDR3 has 13 residues. Germline assignment: CDR1 SGDLS and CDR2 YYNGEE. V dropped 2 bases and J dropped 5 bases, with 7 bases sitting between them.

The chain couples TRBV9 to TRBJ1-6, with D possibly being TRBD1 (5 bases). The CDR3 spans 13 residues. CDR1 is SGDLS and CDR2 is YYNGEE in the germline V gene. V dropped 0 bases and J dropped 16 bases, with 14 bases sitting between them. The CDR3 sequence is CASSVGRAGKLHF. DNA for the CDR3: TGTGCCAGCAGCGTAGGTAGGGCAGGGAAGCTCCACTTT.

The CDR3 DNA follows: TGTGCCAGCAGCCTTTTGGAAGATACGCAGTATTTT. Translated: CASSLLEDTQYF. The chain links TRBV5-4 to TRBJ2-3, with no clear D. This CDR3 spans 12 amino acids. Trimming took 4 bases from V and 5 from J, leaving 8 bases between them. Germline values: CDR1 SGHNT, CDR2 YYREEE (reference sequence).

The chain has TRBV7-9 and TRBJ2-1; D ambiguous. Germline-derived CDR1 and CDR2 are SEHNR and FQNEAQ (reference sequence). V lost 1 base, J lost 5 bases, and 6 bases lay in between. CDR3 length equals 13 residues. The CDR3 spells CASSLGADNEQFF. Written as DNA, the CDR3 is TGTGCCAGCAGCTTAGGAGCCGACAATGAGCAGTTCTTC.

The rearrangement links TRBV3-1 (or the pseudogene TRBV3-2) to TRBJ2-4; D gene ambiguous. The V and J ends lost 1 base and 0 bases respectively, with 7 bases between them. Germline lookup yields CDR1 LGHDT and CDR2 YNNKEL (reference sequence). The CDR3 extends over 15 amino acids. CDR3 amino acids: CASSQGSLAKNIQYF. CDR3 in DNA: TGTGCCAGCAGCCAAGGGTCATTAGCCAAAAACATTCAGTACTTC.

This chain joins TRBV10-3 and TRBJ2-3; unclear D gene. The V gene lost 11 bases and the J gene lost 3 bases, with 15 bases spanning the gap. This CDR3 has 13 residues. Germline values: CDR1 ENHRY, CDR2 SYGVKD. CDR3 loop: CASHQEVTDTQYF. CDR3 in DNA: TGTGCCTCCCACCAGGAAGTGACAGATACGCAGTATTTT.

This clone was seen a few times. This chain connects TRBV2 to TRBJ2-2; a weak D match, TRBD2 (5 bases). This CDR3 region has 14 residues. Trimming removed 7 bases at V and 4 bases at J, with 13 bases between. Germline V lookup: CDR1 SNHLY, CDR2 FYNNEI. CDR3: CASTRTSSTGELFF. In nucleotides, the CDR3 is TGTGCCAGCACCCGTACTAGTTCCACCGGGGAGCTGTTTTTT.

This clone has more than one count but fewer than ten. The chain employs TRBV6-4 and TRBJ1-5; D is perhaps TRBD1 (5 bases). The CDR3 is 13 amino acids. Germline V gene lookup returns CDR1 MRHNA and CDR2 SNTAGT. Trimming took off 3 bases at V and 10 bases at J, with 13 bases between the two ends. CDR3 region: CASSEGPSEPQHF. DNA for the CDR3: TGTGCCAGCAGTGAGGGACCAAGCGAACCCCAGCATTTT.

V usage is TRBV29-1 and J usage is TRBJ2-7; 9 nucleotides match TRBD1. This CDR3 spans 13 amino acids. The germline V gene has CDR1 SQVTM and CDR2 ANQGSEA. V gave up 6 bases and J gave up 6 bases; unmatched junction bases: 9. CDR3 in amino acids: CSVDRTGDGEQYF. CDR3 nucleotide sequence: TGCAGCGTGGATCGGACAGGGGATGGCGAGCAGTACTTC.

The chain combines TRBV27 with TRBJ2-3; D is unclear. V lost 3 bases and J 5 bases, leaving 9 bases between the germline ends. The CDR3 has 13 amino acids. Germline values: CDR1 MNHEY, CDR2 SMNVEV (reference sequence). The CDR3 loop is CASSFGLKDTQYF. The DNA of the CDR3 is TGTGCCAGCAGTTTTGGGCTTAAAGATACGCAGTATTTT.

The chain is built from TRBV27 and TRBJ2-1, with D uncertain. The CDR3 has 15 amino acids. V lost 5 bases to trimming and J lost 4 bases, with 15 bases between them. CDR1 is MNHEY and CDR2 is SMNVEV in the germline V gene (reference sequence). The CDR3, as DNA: TGTGCCAGCAGTGCTCAAGGCCCACGTTACAATGAGCAGTTCTTC. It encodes CASSAQGPRYNEQFF.

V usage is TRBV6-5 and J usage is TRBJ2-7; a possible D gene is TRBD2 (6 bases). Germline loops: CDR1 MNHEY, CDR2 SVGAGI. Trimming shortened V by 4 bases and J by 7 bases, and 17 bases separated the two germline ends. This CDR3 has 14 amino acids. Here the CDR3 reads CASSSPGRIGEQYF. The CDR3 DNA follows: TGTGCCAGCAGTTCCCCTGGGAGGATAGGGGAGCAGTACTTC.

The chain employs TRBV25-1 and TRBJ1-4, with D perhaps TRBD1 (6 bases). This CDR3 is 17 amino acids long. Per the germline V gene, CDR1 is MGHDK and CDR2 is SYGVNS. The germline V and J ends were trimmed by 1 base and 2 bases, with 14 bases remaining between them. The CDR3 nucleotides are TGTGCCAGCAGTGAATCGGGCAGGGGAGCTACTAATGAAAAACTGTTTTTT. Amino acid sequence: CASSESGRGATNEKLFF.

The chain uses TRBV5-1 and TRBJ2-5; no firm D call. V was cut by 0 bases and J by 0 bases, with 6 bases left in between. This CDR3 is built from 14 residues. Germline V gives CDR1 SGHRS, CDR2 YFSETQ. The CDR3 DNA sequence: TGCGCCAGCAGCTTGGTTGGGTACCAAGAGACCCAGTACTTC. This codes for CASSLVGYQETQYF.

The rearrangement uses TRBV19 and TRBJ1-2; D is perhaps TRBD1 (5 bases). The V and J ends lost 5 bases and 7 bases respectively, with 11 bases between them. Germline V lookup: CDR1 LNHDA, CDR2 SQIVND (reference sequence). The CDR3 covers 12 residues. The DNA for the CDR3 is TGTGCCAGTAGTCCCGGGGCCCTTGGCTACACCTTC. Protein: CASSPGALGYTF.